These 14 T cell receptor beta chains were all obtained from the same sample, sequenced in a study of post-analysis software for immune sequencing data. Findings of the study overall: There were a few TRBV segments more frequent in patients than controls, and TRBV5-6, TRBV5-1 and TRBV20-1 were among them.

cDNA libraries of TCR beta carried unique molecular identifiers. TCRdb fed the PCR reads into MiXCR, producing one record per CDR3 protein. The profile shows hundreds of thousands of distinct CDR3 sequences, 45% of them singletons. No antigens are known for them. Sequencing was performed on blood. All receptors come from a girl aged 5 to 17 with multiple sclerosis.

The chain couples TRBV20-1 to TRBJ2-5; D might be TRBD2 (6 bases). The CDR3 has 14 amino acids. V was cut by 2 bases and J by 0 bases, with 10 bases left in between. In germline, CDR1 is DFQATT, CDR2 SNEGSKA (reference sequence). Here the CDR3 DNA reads TGCAGTGCTAGACTGCGGGACCACCAAGAGACCCAGTACTTC. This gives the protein CSARLRDHQETQYF.

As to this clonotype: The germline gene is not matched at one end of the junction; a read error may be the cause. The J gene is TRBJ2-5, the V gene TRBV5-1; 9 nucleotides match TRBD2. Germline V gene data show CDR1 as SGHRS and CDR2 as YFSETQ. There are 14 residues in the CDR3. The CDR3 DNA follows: TGCGCCGGCAGCTTAGCGGGGGTCAATAATGAGCAGTACTTC. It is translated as CAGSLAGVNNEQYF.

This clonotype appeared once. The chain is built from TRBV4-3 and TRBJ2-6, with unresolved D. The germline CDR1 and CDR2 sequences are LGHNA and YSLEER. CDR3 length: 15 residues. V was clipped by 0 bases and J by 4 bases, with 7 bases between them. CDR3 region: CASSQEGYGANVLTF. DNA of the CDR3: TGCGCCAGCAGCCAAGAAGGGTACGGGGCCAACGTCCTGACTTTC.

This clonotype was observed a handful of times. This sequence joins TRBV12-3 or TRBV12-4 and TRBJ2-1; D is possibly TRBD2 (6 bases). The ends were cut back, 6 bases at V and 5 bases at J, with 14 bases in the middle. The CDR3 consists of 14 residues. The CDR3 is CASSLGGDHNEQFF. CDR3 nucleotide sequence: TGTGCCAGCAGCCTTGGAGGGGATCACAATGAGCAGTTCTTC.

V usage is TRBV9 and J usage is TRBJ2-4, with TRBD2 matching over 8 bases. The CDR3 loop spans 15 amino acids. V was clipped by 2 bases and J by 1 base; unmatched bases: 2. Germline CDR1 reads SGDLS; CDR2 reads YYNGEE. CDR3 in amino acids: CASSVQREAKNIQYF. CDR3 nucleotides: TGTGCCAGCAGCGTTCAGCGGGAGGCCAAAAACATTCAGTACTTC.

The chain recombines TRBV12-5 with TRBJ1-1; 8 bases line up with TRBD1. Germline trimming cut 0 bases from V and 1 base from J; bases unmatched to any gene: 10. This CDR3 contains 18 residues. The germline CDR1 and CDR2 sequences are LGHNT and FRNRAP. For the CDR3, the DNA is TGTGCTAGTGGTTTGGTGGCCCTCAGGGGGCTTGGGAACACTGAAGCTTTCTTT. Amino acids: CASGLVALRGLGNTEAFF.

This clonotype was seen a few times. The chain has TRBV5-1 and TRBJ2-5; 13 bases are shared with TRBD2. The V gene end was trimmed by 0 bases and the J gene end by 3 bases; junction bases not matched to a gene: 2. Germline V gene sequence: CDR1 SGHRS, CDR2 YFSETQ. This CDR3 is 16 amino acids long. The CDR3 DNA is TGCGCCAGCAGCTTGGGGGGGACTAGCGGGAAAGAGACCCAGTACTTC. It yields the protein CASSLGGTSGKETQYF. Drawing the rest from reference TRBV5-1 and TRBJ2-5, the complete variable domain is KAGVTQTPRYLIKTRGQQVTLSCSPISGHRSVSWYQQTPGQGLQFLFEYFSETQRNKGNFPGRFSGRQFSNSRSEMNVSTLELGDSALYLCASSLGGTSGKETQYFGPGTRLLVL.

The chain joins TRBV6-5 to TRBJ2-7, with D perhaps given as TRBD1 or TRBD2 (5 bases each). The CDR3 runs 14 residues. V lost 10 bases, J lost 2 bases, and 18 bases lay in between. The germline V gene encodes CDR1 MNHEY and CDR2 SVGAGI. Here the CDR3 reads CATVRDGAPYEQYF. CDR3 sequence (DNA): TGTGCCACCGTCCGGGACGGGGCTCCCTACGAGCAGTACTTC.

This CDR3 is CATSRDIFGSLAKNIQYF. Here the CDR3 DNA reads TGTGCCACCAGCAGAGATATTTTCGGGTCCTTAGCCAAAAACATTCAGTACTTC. V and J are TRBV15 and TRBJ2-4; D is uncertain. The CDR3 spans 18 residues. From germline, CDR1 is LNHNV and CDR2 YYDKDF (reference sequence). Trimming removed 0 bases at V and 0 bases at J, with 15 bases between.

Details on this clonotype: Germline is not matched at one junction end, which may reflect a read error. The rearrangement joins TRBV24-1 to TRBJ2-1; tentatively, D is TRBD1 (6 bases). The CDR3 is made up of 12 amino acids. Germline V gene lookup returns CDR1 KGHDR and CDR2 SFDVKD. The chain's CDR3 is CATSGQDHEQFF. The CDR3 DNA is TGTGCCACCAGTGGACAGGACCATGAGCAGTTCTTT.

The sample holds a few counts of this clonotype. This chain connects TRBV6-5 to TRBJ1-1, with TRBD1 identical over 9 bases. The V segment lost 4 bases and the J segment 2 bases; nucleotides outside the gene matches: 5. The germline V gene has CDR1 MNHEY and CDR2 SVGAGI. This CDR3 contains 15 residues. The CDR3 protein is CASSFGTGINTEAFF. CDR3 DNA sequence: TGTGCCAGCAGTTTTGGGACAGGGATCAACACTGAAGCTTTCTTT.

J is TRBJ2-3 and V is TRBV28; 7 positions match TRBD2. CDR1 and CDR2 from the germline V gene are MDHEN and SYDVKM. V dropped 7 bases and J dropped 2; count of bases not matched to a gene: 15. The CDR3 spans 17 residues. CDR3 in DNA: TGTGCCAGCACCATGATAGGGGCTAGCGGATACACAGATACGCAGTATTTT. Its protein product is CASTMIGASGYTDTQYF.

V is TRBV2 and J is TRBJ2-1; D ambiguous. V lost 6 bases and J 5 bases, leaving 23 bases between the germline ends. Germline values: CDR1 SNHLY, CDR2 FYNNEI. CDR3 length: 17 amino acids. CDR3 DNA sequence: TGTGCCAGCAGGGGTTTGGGGTCTCTGGGTGGTGACAATGAGCAGTTCTTC. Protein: CASRGLGSLGGDNEQFF. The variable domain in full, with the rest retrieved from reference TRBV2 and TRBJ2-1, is EPEVTQTPSHQVTQMGQEVILRCVPISNHLYFYWYRQILGQKVEFLVSFYNNEISEKSEIFDDQFSVERPDGSNFTLKIRSTKLEDSAMYFCASRGLGSLGGDNEQFFGPGTRLTVL.

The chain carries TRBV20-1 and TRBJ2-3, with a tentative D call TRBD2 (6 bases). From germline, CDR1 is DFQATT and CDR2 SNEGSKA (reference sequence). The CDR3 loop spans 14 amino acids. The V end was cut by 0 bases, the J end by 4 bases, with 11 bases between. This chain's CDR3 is CSARDYGGPDTQYF. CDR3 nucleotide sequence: TGCAGTGCTAGAGATTACGGGGGTCCAGATACGCAGTATTTT.